These T cell receptor beta chains were read from a single sample in a study of T cells in Graves' hyperthyroidism and ophthalmopathy. MiXCR, run by TCRdb on the multiplex PCR reads, gives a single entry per CDR3 protein. The table has 540,000 or so distinct CDR3 sequences, roughly 14% seen once. Sequencing was carried out using blood. Source of these receptors: a woman under 40 with Graves' hyperthyroidism. CDR3s include the opening cysteine and the closing phenylalanine or tryptophan. Each record gives: V gene, clone size, D gene, J gene, CDR3 DNA, CDR3 protein. The D gene is left open where the match is weak. Size tells how often a clone was seen (once, few, many) or the class of an expanded clone, and some rows leave it out.

v_gene: TRBV6-6
abundance: many
d_gene: .
j_gene: TRBJ2-1
CDR3nt: TGTGCCAGCAGTTACTCGGGCCGGACTATTCTGAGCTCCTACAATGAGCAGTTCTTC
CDR3aa: CASSYSGRTILSSYNEQFF

v_gene: TRBV7-9
abundance: few
d_gene: .
j_gene: TRBJ1-1
CDR3nt: TGTGCCAGTTCCCAGATGAACACTGAAGCTTTCTTT
CDR3aa: CASSQMNTEAFF

v_gene: TRBV20-1
abundance: many
d_gene: TRBD2
j_gene: TRBJ2-5
CDR3nt: TGCAGTGCTAGAACTAGCGGGAGGTCGACCCAGTACTTC
CDR3aa: CSARTSGRSTQYF

v_gene: TRBV14
abundance: .
d_gene: .
j_gene: TRBJ1-3
CDR3nt: TGTGCCAGCAGCCAAGATCGTGGGGGTCTCACTGGAAACACCATATATTTT
CDR3aa: CASSQDRGGLTGNTIYF

v_gene: TRBV10-3
abundance: .
d_gene: .
j_gene: TRBJ2-1
CDR3nt: TGTGCCATGAGTGAGCGAAGCCCGGGCACCTACAATGAGCAGTTCTTC
CDR3aa: CAMSERSPGTYNEQFF

v_gene: TRBV27
abundance: many
d_gene: .
j_gene: TRBJ2-7
CDR3nt: TGTGCCAGCAGTTTATCGAACGGGCACTCCTACGAGCAGTACTTC
CDR3aa: CASSLSNGHSYEQYF

v_gene: TRBV4-2
abundance: once
d_gene: TRBD2
j_gene: TRBJ2-7
CDR3nt: TGTGCCAGCAGCCAAGGTACGCGCGGGAGCTCCTACGAGCAGTACTTC
CDR3aa: CASSQGTRGSSYEQYF

v_gene: TRBV7-2
abundance: few
d_gene: TRBD1
j_gene: TRBJ2-7
CDR3nt: TGTGCCAGCAGGCTAGTGGGACAGGGACCCTACGAGCAGTACTTC
CDR3aa: CASRLVGQGPYEQYF

v_gene: TRBV7-2
abundance: many
d_gene: TRBD2
j_gene: TRBJ2-5
CDR3nt: TGTGCCAGCAGCTCTTTAGCGGGAGGGCCGGAGACCCAGTACTTC
CDR3aa: CASSSLAGGPETQYF

v_gene: TRBV6-2/TRBV6-3
abundance: few
d_gene: .
j_gene: TRBJ2-7
CDR3nt: TGTGCCAGCAGTTACAATAGGCTGGGAGGACACTACGAGCAGTACTTC
CDR3aa: CASSYNRLGGHYEQYF

v_gene: TRBV2
abundance: many
d_gene: .
j_gene: TRBJ2-3
CDR3nt: TGTGCCAGCAGGGACTTTCCCCGGACAGATACGCAGTATTTT
CDR3aa: CASRDFPRTDTQYF

v_gene: TRBV30
abundance: many
d_gene: .
j_gene: TRBJ2-3
CDR3nt: TGTGCCTGGAGTGTACTGGGCGGACCAACAGATACGCAGTATTTT
CDR3aa: CAWSVLGGPTDTQYF

v_gene: TRBV19
abundance: .
d_gene: TRBD2
j_gene: TRBJ2-3
CDR3nt: TGTGCCAGTAAGCTGACTAGCGGGAGGGCCGCAGATACGCAGTATTTT
CDR3aa: CASKLTSGRAADTQYF

v_gene: TRBV20-1
abundance: .
d_gene: TRBD2
j_gene: TRBJ2-2
CDR3nt: TGCAGTGCTAGCGCGGGAGGTCGCACCGGGGAGCTGTTTTTT
CDR3aa: CSASAGGRTGELFF

v_gene: TRBV7-9
abundance: many
d_gene: .
j_gene: TRBJ1-1
CDR3nt: TGTGCCAGCAGCCGGGACGGAATGAACACTGAAGCTTTCTTT
CDR3aa: CASSRDGMNTEAFF

v_gene: TRBV6-2/TRBV6-3
abundance: .
d_gene: .
j_gene: TRBJ2-2
CDR3nt: TGTGCCAGCAGTTACTCGCAGGACTGGGGGTCCGGGGAGCTGTTTTTT
CDR3aa: CASSYSQDWGSGELFF

v_gene: TRBV20-1
abundance: .
d_gene: TRBD1
j_gene: TRBJ2-3
CDR3nt: TGCAGTGCACGGACAGGAAGGACCCCCACAGATACGCAGTATTTT
CDR3aa: CSARTGRTPTDTQYF

v_gene: TRBV7-8
abundance: many
d_gene: .
j_gene: TRBJ2-1
CDR3nt: TGTGCCAGCAGCTTCATCCGGCATGAGCAGTTCTTC
CDR3aa: CASSFIRHEQFF

v_gene: TRBV19
abundance: .
d_gene: .
j_gene: TRBJ2-2
CDR3nt: TGTGCCAGTAGTAACACGAACACCGGGGAGCTGTTTTTT
CDR3aa: CASSNTNTGELFF

v_gene: TRBV6-1
abundance: .
d_gene: .
j_gene: TRBJ2-1
CDR3nt: TGTGCCAGCAGTCCGTCCCCGTGGGGGGAAAATCTTTATGAGCAGTTCTTC
CDR3aa: CASSPSPWGENLYEQFF

v_gene: TRBV12-3/TRBV12-4
abundance: many
d_gene: .
j_gene: TRBJ2-1
CDR3nt: TGTGCCAGCAGTTTAGCGGGGACTCCTATCAACAATGAGCAGTTCTTC
CDR3aa: CASSLAGTPINNEQFF

v_gene: TRBV19
abundance: .
d_gene: TRBD1
j_gene: TRBJ1-2
CDR3nt: TGTGCCAGTAGCTCCGCCAGGGGGAACTATGGCTACACCTTC
CDR3aa: CASSSARGNYGYTF

v_gene: TRBV27
abundance: few
d_gene: TRBD2
j_gene: TRBJ2-1
CDR3nt: TGTGCCAGCAGTTTATTCCCCAGCGGGACCATCAATGAGCAGTTCTTC
CDR3aa: CASSLFPSGTINEQFF

v_gene: TRBV11-3
abundance: many
d_gene: TRBD1
j_gene: TRBJ2-2
CDR3nt: TGTGCCAGCAGCTCCAGGGGGCCGAACACCGGGGAGCTGTTTTTT
CDR3aa: CASSSRGPNTGELFF

v_gene: TRBV11-1
abundance: many
d_gene: .
j_gene: TRBJ2-4
CDR3nt: TGTGCCAGCAGCTTACAGGCTAGCCAACAGTACTTC
CDR3aa: CASSLQASQQYF

v_gene: TRBV2
abundance: many
d_gene: .
j_gene: TRBJ1-3
CDR3nt: TGTGCCAGCAGGACACGGAGCTCTGGAAACACCATATATTTT
CDR3aa: CASRTRSSGNTIYF

v_gene: TRBV6-2/TRBV6-3
abundance: many
d_gene: .
j_gene: TRBJ2-3
CDR3nt: TGTGCCAGCAGTTCCGATCCGAGACTTCATTTCACAGATACGCAGTATTTT
CDR3aa: CASSSDPRLHFTDTQYF

v_gene: TRBV3-1
abundance: many
d_gene: TRBD2
j_gene: TRBJ2-7
CDR3nt: TGTGCCAGCAGCCCAGCACGCGGGAGGTACGAGCAGTACTTC
CDR3aa: CASSPARGRYEQYF

v_gene: TRBV6-5
abundance: many
d_gene: .
j_gene: TRBJ2-3
CDR3nt: TGTGCCAGCAGTTACTCCGGACTTCCTCAGGATACGCAGTATTTT
CDR3aa: CASSYSGLPQDTQYF

v_gene: TRBV30
abundance: few
d_gene: TRBD1
j_gene: TRBJ1-6
CDR3nt: TGTGCCTGGAGTGGGACAGGGAATTCACCCCTCCACTTT
CDR3aa: CAWSGTGNSPLHF

v_gene: TRBV30
abundance: many
d_gene: TRBD1
j_gene: TRBJ1-5
CDR3nt: TGTGCCTGGAGCCCTGGACAGGGGCTTAATCAGCCCCAGCATTTT
CDR3aa: CAWSPGQGLNQPQHF

v_gene: TRBV10-3
abundance: few
d_gene: TRBD1
j_gene: TRBJ2-2
CDR3nt: TGTGCCATCAGTGAGAACAGGGGAACCGGGGAGCTGTTTTTT
CDR3aa: CAISENRGTGELFF

v_gene: TRBV10-1
abundance: few
d_gene: TRBD2
j_gene: TRBJ2-7
CDR3nt: TGCGCCAGCAGTGAGGGGCTAGCGGGAGTGGTGCAGTACTTC
CDR3aa: CASSEGLAGVVQYF

v_gene: TRBV11-1
abundance: .
d_gene: .
j_gene: TRBJ2-3
CDR3nt: TGTGCCAGCAGCTTACCCCCGTGGGGGGGGCGCATCACAGATACGCAGTATTTT
CDR3aa: CASSLPPWGGRITDTQYF

v_gene: TRBV7-8
abundance: .
d_gene: TRBD1
j_gene: TRBJ1-2
CDR3nt: TGTGCCAGCAGCTTAAGGACAGGGGAGTCTAACTATGGCTACACCTTC
CDR3aa: CASSLRTGESNYGYTF

v_gene: TRBV24-1
abundance: .
d_gene: .
j_gene: TRBJ2-1
CDR3nt: TGTGCCACCAGGTCAAGCGGCCCTAGCTCCTACAATGAGCAGTTCTTC
CDR3aa: CATRSSGPSSYNEQFF

v_gene: TRBV20-1
abundance: .
d_gene: TRBD1
j_gene: TRBJ2-2
CDR3nt: TGCAGTGCGCGGGACAGGGGCGCCGGGGAGCTGTTTTTT
CDR3aa: CSARDRGAGELFF

v_gene: TRBV18
abundance: many
d_gene: .
j_gene: TRBJ1-1
CDR3nt: TGTGCCAGCTCACCATCGGGGGTGAACACTGAAGCTTTCTTT
CDR3aa: CASSPSGVNTEAFF

v_gene: TRBV20-1
abundance: many
d_gene: TRBD2
j_gene: TRBJ2-7
CDR3nt: TGCAGTGGCAGGTCTAGCGGCCCCTATTACGAGCAGTACTTC
CDR3aa: CSGRSSGPYYEQYF

v_gene: TRBV24-1
abundance: .
d_gene: .
j_gene: TRBJ1-5
CDR3nt: TGTGCCACAGGGACGTCGGCTAGCAATCAGCCCCAGCATTTT
CDR3aa: CATGTSASNQPQHF

v_gene: TRBV2
abundance: many
d_gene: TRBD2
j_gene: TRBJ2-1
CDR3nt: TGTGCCAGCAAACAGGCTAGCGGGAGCTACAATGAGCAGTTCTTC
CDR3aa: CASKQASGSYNEQFF

v_gene: TRBV6-1
abundance: .
d_gene: .
j_gene: TRBJ1-2
CDR3nt: TGTGCCAGCAGTGAAGCGCCCGGGGCAAACTATGGCTACACCTTC
CDR3aa: CASSEAPGANYGYTF

v_gene: TRBV5-1
abundance: many
d_gene: .
j_gene: TRBJ2-3
CDR3nt: TGCGCCAGCAGCTTGGACTTACGGAACCTACGCCGATCCACAGATACGCAGTATTTT
CDR3aa: CASSLDLRNLRRSTDTQYF